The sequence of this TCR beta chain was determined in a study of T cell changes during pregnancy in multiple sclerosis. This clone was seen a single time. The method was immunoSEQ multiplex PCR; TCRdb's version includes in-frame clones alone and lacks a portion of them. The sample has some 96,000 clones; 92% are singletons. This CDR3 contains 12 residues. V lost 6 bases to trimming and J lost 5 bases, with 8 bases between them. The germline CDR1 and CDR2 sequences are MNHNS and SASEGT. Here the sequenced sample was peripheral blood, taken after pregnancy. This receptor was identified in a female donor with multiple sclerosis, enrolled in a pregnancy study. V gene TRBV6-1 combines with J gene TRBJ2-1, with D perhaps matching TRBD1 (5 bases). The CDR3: CASRDNNNEQFF. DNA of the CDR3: TGTGCCAGCAGGGACAATAACAATGAGCAGTTCTTC.